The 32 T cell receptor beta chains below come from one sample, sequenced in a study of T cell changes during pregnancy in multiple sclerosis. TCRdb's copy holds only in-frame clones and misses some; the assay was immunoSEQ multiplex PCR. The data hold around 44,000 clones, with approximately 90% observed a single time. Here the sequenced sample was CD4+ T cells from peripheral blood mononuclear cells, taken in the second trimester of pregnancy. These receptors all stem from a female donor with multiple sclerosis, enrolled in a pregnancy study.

The CDR3 spells CASSELRTGPYEQYF. The CDR3 nucleotides read TGTGCCAGCTCCGAACTCAGGACAGGCCCGTACGAGCAGTACTTC. V and J are TRBV18 and TRBJ2-7; 7 nucleotides line up with TRBD1. V lost 6 bases to trimming and J lost 4 bases; unmatched junction nucleotides: 12. This CDR3 spans 15 amino acids. The germline V gene has CDR1 KGHSH and CDR2 LQKENI.

CDR3 coding DNA: TGTGCCAGCAGCCTTAAATCGACAAGGTCCTACGAGCAGTACTTC. It translates to CASSLKSTRSYEQYF. The rearrangement uses TRBV28 and TRBJ2-7; D unresolved. The CDR3 consists of 15 residues. Germline V lookup: CDR1 MDHEN, CDR2 SYDVKM. The V end was cut by 6 bases, the J end by 1 base, with 16 bases between.

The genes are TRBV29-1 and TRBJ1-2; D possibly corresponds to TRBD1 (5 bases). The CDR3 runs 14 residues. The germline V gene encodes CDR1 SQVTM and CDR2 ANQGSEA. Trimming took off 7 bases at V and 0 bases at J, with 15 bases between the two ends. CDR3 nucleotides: TGCAGCGCCAGAGCAGGGTGGACTAACTATGGCTACACCTTC. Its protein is CSARAGWTNYGYTF.

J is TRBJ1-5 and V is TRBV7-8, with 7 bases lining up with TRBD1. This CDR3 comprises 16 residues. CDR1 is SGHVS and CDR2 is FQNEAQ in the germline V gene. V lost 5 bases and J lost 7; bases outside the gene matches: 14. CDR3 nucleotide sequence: TGTGCCAGCAGCCTCATAGCAGGGGGGCTTAGGCAGCCCCAGCATTTT. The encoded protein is CASSLIAGGLRQPQHF. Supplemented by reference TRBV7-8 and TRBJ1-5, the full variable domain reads GAGVSQSPRYKVAKRGQDVALRCDPISGHVSLFWYQQALGQGPEFLTYFQNEAQLDKSGLPSDRFFAERPEGSVSTLKIQRTQQEDSAVYLCASSLIAGGLRQPQHFGDGTRLSIL.

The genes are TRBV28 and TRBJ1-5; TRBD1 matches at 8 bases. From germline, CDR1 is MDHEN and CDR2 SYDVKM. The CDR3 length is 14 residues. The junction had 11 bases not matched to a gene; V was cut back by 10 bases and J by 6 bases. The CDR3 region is CATSLSGGGQPQHF. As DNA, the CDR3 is TGTGCCACGTCGTTGTCAGGGGGCGGTCAGCCCCAGCATTTT.

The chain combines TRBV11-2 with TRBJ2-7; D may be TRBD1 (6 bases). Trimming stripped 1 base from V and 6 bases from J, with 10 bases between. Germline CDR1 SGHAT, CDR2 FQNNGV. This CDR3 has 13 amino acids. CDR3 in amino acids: CASSLVRGGEQYF. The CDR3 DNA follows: TGTGCCAGCAGCTTAGTCAGGGGTGGCGAGCAGTACTTC. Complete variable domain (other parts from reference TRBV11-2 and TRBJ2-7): EAGVAQSPRYKIIEKRQSVAFWCNPISGHATLYWYQQILGQGPKLLIQFQNNGVVDDSQLPKDRFSAERLKGVDSTLKIQPAKLEDSAVYLCASSLVRGGEQYFGPGTRLTVT.

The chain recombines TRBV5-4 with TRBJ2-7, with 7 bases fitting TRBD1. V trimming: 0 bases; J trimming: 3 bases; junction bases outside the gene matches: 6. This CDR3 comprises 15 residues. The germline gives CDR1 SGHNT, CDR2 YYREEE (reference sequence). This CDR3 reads CASSLDGQAIYEQYF. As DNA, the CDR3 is TGTGCCAGCAGCTTGGACGGACAGGCAATCTACGAGCAGTACTTC.

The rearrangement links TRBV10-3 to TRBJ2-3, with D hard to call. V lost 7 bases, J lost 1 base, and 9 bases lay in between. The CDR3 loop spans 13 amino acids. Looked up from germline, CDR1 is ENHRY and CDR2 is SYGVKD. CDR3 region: CAITSVRTDTQYF. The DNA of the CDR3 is TGTGCCATCACGAGCGTCCGCACAGATACGCAGTATTTT.

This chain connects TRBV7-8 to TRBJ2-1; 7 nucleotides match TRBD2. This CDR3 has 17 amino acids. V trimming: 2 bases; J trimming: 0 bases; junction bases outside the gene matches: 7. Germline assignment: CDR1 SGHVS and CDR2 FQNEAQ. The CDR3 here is CASSLPAGFSSYNEQFF. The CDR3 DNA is TGTGCCAGCAGCTTACCAGCGGGGTTCAGCTCCTACAATGAGCAGTTCTTC.

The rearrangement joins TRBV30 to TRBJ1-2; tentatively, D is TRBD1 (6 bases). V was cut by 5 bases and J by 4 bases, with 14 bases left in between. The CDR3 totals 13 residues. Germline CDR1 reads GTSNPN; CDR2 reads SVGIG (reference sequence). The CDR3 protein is CAWSGTIAYGYTF. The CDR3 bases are TGTGCCTGGTCCGGGACAATCGCCTATGGCTACACCTTC. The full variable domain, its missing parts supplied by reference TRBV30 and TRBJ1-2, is SQTIHQWPATLVQPVGSPLSLECTVEGTSNPNLYWYRQAAGRGLQLLFYSVGIGQISSEVPQNLSASRPQDRQFILSSKKLLLSDSGFYLCAWSGTIAYGYTFGSGTRLTVV.

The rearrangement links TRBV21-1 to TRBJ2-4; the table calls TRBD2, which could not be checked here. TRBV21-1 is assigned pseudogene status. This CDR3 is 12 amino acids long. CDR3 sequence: CASNDFGNIQYF. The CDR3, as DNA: TGTGCCAGCAATGATTTCGGAAACATTCAGTACTTC.

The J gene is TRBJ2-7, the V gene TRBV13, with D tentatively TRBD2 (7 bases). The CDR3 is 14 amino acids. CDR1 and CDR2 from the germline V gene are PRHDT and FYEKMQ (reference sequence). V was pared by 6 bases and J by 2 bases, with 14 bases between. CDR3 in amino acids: CASRNKGGTYEQYF. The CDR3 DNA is TGTGCCAGCAGAAATAAGGGGGGGACCTACGAGCAGTACTTC.

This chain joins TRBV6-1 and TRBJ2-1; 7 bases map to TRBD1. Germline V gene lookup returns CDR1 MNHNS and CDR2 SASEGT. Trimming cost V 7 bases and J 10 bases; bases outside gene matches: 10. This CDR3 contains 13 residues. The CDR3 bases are TGTGCCAGCATTACAGGGGTGAAGGAGGAGCAGTTCTTC. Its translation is CASITGVKEEQFF.

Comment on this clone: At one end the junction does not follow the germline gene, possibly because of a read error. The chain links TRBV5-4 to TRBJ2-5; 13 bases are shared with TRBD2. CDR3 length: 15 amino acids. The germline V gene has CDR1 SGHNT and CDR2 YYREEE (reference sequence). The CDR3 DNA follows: TGTGCCAGCAGCGGGGGACTAGCGGGAACAGAGATCCAGTACTTC. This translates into CASSGGLAGTEIQYF.

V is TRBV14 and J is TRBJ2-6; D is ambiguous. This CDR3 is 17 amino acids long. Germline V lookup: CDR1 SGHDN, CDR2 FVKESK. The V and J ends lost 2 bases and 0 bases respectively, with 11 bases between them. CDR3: CASSQRSGSSGANVLTF. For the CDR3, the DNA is TGTGCCAGCAGCCAACGATCAGGTAGCTCTGGGGCCAACGTCCTGACTTTC.

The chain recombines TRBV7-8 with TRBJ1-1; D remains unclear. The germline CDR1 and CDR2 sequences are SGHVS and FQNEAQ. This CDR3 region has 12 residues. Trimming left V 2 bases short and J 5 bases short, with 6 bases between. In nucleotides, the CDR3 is TGTGCCAGCAGCTTATGGGCGACTGAAGCTTTCTTT. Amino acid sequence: CASSLWATEAFF. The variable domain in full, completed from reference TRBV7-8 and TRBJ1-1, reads GAGVSQSPRYKVAKRGQDVALRCDPISGHVSLFWYQQALGQGPEFLTYFQNEAQLDKSGLPSDRFFAERPEGSVSTLKIQRTQQEDSAVYLCASSLWATEAFFGQGTRLTVV.

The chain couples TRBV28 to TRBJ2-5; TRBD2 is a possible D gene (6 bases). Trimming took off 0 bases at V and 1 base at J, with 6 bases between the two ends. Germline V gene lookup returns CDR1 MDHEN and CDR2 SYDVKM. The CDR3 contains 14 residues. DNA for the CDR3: TGTGCCAGCAGTTTATGGGGGGGCCAAGAGACCCAGTACTTC. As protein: CASSLWGGQETQYF. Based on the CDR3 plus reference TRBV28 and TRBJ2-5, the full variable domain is DVKVTQSSRYLVKRTGEKVFLECVQDMDHENMFWYRQDPGLGLRLIYFSYDVKMKEKGDIPEGYSVSREKKERFSLILESASTNQTSMYLCASSLWGGQETQYFGPGTRLLVL.

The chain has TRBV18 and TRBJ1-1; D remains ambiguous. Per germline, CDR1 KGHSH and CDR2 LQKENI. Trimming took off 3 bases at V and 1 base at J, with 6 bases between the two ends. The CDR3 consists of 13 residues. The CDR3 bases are TGTGCCAGCTCACCTTCAGGGAACACTGAAGCTTTCTTT. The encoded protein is CASSPSGNTEAFF.

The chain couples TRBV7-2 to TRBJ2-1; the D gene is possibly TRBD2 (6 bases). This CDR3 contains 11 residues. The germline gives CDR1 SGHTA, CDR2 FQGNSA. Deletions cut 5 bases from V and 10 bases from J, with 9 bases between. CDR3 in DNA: TGTGCCAGCAGCCCTCGGGGGGAGCAGTTCTTC. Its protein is CASSPRGEQFF.

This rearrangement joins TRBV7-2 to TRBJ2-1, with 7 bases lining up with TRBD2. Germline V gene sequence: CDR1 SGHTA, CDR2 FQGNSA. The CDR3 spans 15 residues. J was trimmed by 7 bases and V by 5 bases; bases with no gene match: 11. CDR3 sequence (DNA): TGTGCCAGCAGCCCCGTAGCGGGCCATAGTAATGAGCAGTTCTTC. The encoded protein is CASSPVAGHSNEQFF.

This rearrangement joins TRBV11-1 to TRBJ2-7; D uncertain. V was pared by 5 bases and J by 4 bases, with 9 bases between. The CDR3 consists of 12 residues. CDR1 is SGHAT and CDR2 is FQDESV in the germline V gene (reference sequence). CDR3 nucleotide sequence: TGTGCCAGCAGCAAAGCCTCTTACGAGCAGTACTTC. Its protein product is CASSKASYEQYF.

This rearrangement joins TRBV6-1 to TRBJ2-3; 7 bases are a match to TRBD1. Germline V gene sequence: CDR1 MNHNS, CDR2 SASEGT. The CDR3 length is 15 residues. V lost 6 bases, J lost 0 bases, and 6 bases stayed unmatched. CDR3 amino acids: CASSPGQASTDTQYF. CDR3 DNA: TGTGCCAGCAGCCCTGGACAGGCAAGCACAGATACGCAGTATTTT.

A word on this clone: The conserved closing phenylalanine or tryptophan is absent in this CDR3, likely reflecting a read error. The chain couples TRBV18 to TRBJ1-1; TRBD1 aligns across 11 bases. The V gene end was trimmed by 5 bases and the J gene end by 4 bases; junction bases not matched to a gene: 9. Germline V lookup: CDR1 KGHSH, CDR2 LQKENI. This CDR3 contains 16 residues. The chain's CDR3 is CASSAGQGVRSTEAFL. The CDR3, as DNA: TGTGCCAGCTCAGCGGGACAGGGGGTCAGAAGCACTGAAGCTTTCCTT.

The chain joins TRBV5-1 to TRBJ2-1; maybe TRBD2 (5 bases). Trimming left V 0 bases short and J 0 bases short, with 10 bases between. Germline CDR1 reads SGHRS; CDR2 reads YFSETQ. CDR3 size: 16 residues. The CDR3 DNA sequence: TGCGCCAGCAGCTTGGAGGAGGCTGCCTCCTACAATGAGCAGTTCTTC. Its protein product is CASSLEEAASYNEQFF.

CDR3 coding DNA: TGTGCCAGCATGCTGGGACTCTACGAGCAGTACTTC. Amino acid sequence: CASMLGLYEQYF. The rearrangement links TRBV6-1 to TRBJ2-5; D is possibly TRBD2 (6 bases). The end of the DNA aligns better with TRBJ2-7, so the J call may be wrong. Germline CDR1 and CDR2: MNHNS and SASEGT. This CDR3 is 12 amino acids long.

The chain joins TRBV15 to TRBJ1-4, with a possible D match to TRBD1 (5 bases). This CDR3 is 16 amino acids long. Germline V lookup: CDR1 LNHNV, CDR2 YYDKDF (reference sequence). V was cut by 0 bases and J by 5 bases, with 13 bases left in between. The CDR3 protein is CATSREFGAPNEKLFF. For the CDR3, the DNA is TGTGCCACCAGCAGAGAGTTTGGGGCCCCCAATGAAAAACTGTTTTTT.

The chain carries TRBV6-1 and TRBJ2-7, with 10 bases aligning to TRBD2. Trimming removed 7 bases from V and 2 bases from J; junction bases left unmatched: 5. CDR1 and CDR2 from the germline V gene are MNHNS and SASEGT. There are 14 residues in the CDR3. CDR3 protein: CASNKAGGPYEQYF. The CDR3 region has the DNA TGTGCCAGCAACAAAGCGGGAGGGCCCTACGAGCAGTACTTC.

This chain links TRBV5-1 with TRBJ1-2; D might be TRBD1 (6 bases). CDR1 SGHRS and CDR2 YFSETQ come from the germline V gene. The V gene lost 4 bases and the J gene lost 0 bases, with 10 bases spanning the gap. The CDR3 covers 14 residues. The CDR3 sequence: CASSRDTANYGYTF. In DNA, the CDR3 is TGCGCCAGCAGCAGGGACACCGCTAACTATGGCTACACCTTC.

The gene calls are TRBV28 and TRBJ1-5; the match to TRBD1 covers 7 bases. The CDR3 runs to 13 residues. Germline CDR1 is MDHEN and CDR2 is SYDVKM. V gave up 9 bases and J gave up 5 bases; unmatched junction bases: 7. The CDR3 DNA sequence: TGTGCCAGTTCGACAGGGAGAGATCAGCCCCAGCATTTT. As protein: CASSTGRDQPQHF.

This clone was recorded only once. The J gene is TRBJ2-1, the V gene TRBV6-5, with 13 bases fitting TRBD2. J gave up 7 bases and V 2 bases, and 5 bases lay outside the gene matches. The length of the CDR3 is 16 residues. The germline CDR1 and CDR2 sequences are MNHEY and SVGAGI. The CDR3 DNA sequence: TGTGCCAGCAGTTACCGGACTAGCGGGAGAGGAAATGAGCAGTTCTTC. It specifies CASSYRTSGRGNEQFF.

Written as DNA, the CDR3 is TGTGCCAGCAGTCCGATAGGACAGATTAATGAAAAACTGTTTTTT. It encodes CASSPIGQINEKLFF. V gene TRBV6-5 combines with J gene TRBJ1-4; perhaps TRBD1 as D (6 bases). The V gene lost 5 bases and the J gene lost 4 bases, with 14 bases spanning the gap. This CDR3 region has 15 residues. The V gene's germline CDR1 is MNHEY and CDR2 SVGAGI.

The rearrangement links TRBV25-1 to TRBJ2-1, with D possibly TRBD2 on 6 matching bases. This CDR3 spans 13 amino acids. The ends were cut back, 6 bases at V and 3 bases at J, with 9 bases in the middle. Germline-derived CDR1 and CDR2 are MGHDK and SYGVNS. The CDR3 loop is CASRDYHYNEQFF. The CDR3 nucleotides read TGTGCCAGCAGGGACTACCACTACAATGAGCAGTTCTTC. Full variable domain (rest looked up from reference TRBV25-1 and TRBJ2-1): EADIYQTPRYLVIGTGKKITLECSQTMGHDKMYWYQQDPGMELHLIHYSYGVNSTEKGDLSSESTVSRIRTEHFPLTLESARPSHTSQYLCASRDYHYNEQFFGPGTRLTVL.